This TCR beta chain emerged from a study of a mutant IDH1 vaccine in newly diagnosed glioma (dated by TCRdb to 2020 to 2022). With regard to the full study: Vaccination began 4-6 weeks after radiotherapy alone, or alongside temozolomide cycles in the chemotherapy-containing groups. Of the 32 patients who were treated, about 62% were male and roughly 40% were female, and the mean age was about 40 years. Prior to enrollment, standard therapy consisting of radiotherapy alone, temozolomide alone, or radiochemotherapy with temozolomide had been administered to patients, with the combination being received by most patients. The week-35 safety follow-up was designated visit V12, and the week-47 end of study was designated visit V13. Peripheral blood was drawn at six visits: V03 (baseline), V05, V07, V10, V12 and V13. Longitudinal TCRB deep sequencing was done for 25 treated patients, wherever samples were available for exploratory analyses. The paper's findings and limits, for the study overall: Immune responses induced by the vaccine were seen in approximately 93% of patients across multiple MHC alleles. The authors stated that sample limitations prevented analyses of patient blood samples from being reproduced. Pseudoprogression seemed to be unrelated to changes in the top peripheral T cell clonotypes found by TCRB sequencing. Selection of PBMC samples for TCRB deep sequencing was based on availability.

What the time point label conveys for this sample: week 35, safety follow-up. Each vaccine dose was 300 ug of a 20-mer mutant IDH1 peptide in Montanide, given subcutaneously with topical imiquimod. Across visits V03 through V10, patients got a total of eight vaccinations, given in weeks 1, 3, 5, 7, 11, 15, 19 and 23. The donors had newly diagnosed IDH1-mutant astrocytomas of WHO grade 3 or 4 that showed loss of nuclear ATRX. The samples were drawn from NOA16, a multicentre, single-arm, open-label phase I trial in Germany that tested a mutant IDH1 peptide vaccine in humans for the first time. Genomic DNA for TCRB sequencing was isolated from EDTA blood with the DNeasy Blood and Tissue Kit. The germline V gene supplies CDR1 LGHNA and CDR2 YNFKEQ. The CDR3 runs 12 amino acids, cysteine and phenylalanine included. Only the CDR3 region is kept as DNA, spanning 36 bases read in frame from base 1. Trimming leaves V shorter by 3 bases and J shorter by 12 bases, with the junction holding 4 bases beyond the gene matches.

As regards this clone: Its antigen has not been determined. Per-base quality was not reported, and no clone a single base away is much larger than it.

Library construction relied on the immunoSEQ multiplex PCR assay. Rearranged TCR beta chain sequences were amplified using the hsTCRB Kit according to the manufacturer's protocol. An Illumina MiSeq was used to sequence the TCRB libraries. On the authors' methods: Demultiplexing, trimming and gene mapping were performed with the kit vendor's proprietary platform. TCRdb re-hosts the immuneACCESS table, in-frame sequences only. Its copies lack some clones; in the studies checked, an unresolved V gene accounts for under half of them, and the cause for the rest is not known. The V and J calls and clone size come from that table; D and trimming were worked out from the DNA. Across this sample there are around 32,000 clones, with 80% seen only once. The ten largest clonotypes hold approximately 3.4% of the sample.

The TCR comes from a man aged 35 to 55 with glioma. Some clones in this sample may be carry-over from other donors' samples. Sample: PBMCs, taken from a glioma patient whose treatment included an IDH1 peptide vaccine. The sequence links TRBV4-2 to TRBJ2-2, with 7 middle bases fitting TRBD1. The DNA reads as follows: TGTGCCAGCAGCCACTGGGGACAGCAGCTGTTTTTT. Protein translation: CASSHWGQQLFF.